The clone carrying this TCR beta chain has a handful of counts. The antigen remains undetermined. The entry originates in a study of T-cell memory formation after mild COVID-19. Study-wide findings and caveats: Second-wave clones that peaked on day 37 lacked confirmed SARS-CoV-2 specificity.

V was pared by 8 bases and J by 4 bases, with 6 bases between. The CDR3 has 11 residues. From germline, CDR1 is SNHLY and CDR2 FYNNEI. Libraries for TCRalpha and TCRbeta carried sample barcodes and unique molecular identifiers via 5'RACE. One entry per CDR3 protein results from TCRdb running MiXCR on the 5' RACE reads. This sample yields 250,000 to 300,000 distinct CDR3 sequences, of which 8% to 9% are seen a single time; approximately 22% belongs to the top ten. The sequenced sample consisted of PBMCs or a T cell subset sorted from them (not recorded which). The source is a man aged 18 to 30 who had mild COVID-19 (a few samples of this study predate the infection). Cell type and time point are not known. J is TRBJ2-1 and V is TRBV2; no clear D gene. The CDR3 DNA is TGTGCCAGCGGCCTATACAATGAGCAGTTCTTC. Encoded protein: CASGLYNEQFF.